Below, one TCR beta chain is given with its context. The antigen is not known. These data belong to a study of radiation and T cells in renal cell carcinoma. Time point described: blood 4 weeks post-SBRT, at nephrectomy. Treatment given: 15 Gy SBRT to primary tumor, nephrectomy 4 weeks later. Whole-study findings and limits: Top tumor clonotypes rose in blood 2 weeks post-radiation, then contracted.

Sequencing was performed with immunoSEQ multiplex PCR; in TCRdb, only in-frame clones are kept and a portion is missing. The sample includes 150,000 or so clones, about 88% of them seen just once. The material sequenced was blood, taken from a patient whose treatment included radiotherapy and nephrectomy. The receptor's source is a woman aged 45-65 years with renal cell carcinoma.

CDR3 in DNA: TGTGCCAGCAGCTTAGATCAACTAGTAACCGGGGAGCTGTTTTTT. It yields the protein CASSLDQLVTGELFF. The rearrangement uses TRBV7-2 and TRBJ2-2; D is possibly TRBD2 (5 bases). In germline, CDR1 is SGHTA, CDR2 FQGNSA. V dropped 1 base and J dropped 5 bases, with 11 bases sitting between them. The CDR3 is 15 residues long.